The 9 T cell receptor beta chains given below trace back to one sample, sequenced in a study of regulatory T cells in long-lasting Graves disease. The time point here: newly diagnosed GD, antithyroid drugs for less than 3 months. PBMC RNA served as the TCR library source. Arm-PCR of CDR3 regions with iRepertoire HTBI primers generated TCR beta libraries. TCRdb re-analysed the multiplex PCR reads in MiXCR, keeping a single row per CDR3 protein. The top ten hold 9% to 15% of the sample, which has approximately 470,000 distinct CDR3 sequences, roughly 15% seen once. These data were likewise used in another study, on T cells in Graves' hyperthyroidism and ophthalmopathy.

The source material was peripheral blood mononuclear cells (PBMCs), sampled at new diagnosis, from a patient treated with antithyroid drugs. The receptors here all came from a man aged 40-49 years with Graves disease.

The V call is TRBV2, the J call TRBJ2-3, with 12 bases lining up with TRBD2. V gave up 7 bases and J gave up 4 bases; unmatched junction bases: 9. Per germline, CDR1 SNHLY and CDR2 FYNNEI. This CDR3 is 16 amino acids long. This CDR3 is CASNRLAGEIADTQYF. In DNA form, the CDR3 reads TGTGCCAGCAACCGACTAGCGGGAGAAATCGCAGATACGCAGTATTTT.

This clonotype was seen only once. The chain has TRBV14 and TRBJ2-7; 11 nucleotides match TRBD2. The V segment lost 4 bases and the J segment 2 bases; nucleotides outside the gene matches: 7. Per germline, CDR1 SGHDN and CDR2 FVKESK. This CDR3 is built from 16 residues. The CDR3 sequence is CASSLGLLAGAYEQYF. The CDR3 coding sequence is TGTGCCAGCAGCCTAGGCCTACTAGCGGGAGCCTACGAGCAGTACTTC.

A few counts support this clonotype. The chain uses TRBV20-1 and TRBJ1-1, with a tentative D call TRBD1 (5 bases). This CDR3 comprises 14 residues. Germline CDR1 and CDR2: DFQATT and SNEGSKA (reference sequence). V was cut by 3 bases and J by 1 base, with 12 bases left in between. The CDR3 DNA follows: TGCAGTGCTAGCGCCGGACACCCGAACACTGAAGCTTTCTTT. The encoded protein is CSASAGHPNTEAFF.

This clonotype was found a few times. The V gene is TRBV5-1, the J gene TRBJ2-7, with 11 bases aligning to TRBD2. CDR1 SGHRS and CDR2 YFSETQ come from the germline V gene. This CDR3 has 17 amino acids. With 4 bases clipped from V and 0 bases from J, the junction kept 9 bases outside the gene matches. The CDR3, as DNA: TGCGCCAGCAGCCCGGGACTAGCGGCGATTTTCTCCTACGAGCAGTACTTC. Translating gives CASSPGLAAIFSYEQYF.

In its sample, this clonotype was seen many times. The rearrangement links TRBV29-1 to TRBJ2-7; D may be TRBD2 (6 bases). CDR3 length: 15 residues. Germline-derived CDR1 and CDR2 are SQVTM and ANQGSEA. The germline V and J ends were trimmed by 0 bases and 3 bases, with 15 bases remaining between them. CDR3 in DNA: TGCAGCGTTGAAGATTGGGGGGAATCCCGCTACGAGCAGTACTTC. Translating it yields CSVEDWGESRYEQYF.

This clonotype was observed at least ten times. V usage is TRBV9 and J usage is TRBJ2-7; D may match TRBD1 or TRBD2 (5 bases each). Germline V gene data show CDR1 as SGDLS and CDR2 as YYNGEE. V lost 5 bases, J lost 0 bases, and 15 bases lay in between. The CDR3 covers 15 residues. CDR3 DNA: TGTGCCAGCAGTCAAGGGACGGACTTCTCCTACGAGCAGTACTTC. Amino acid sequence: CASSQGTDFSYEQYF.

The rearrangement links TRBV19 to TRBJ2-3; 7 bases match TRBD2. V was pared by 4 bases and J by 3 bases, with 10 bases of the junction left unmatched. CDR3 size: 16 residues. CDR1 and CDR2 (germline): LNHDA, SQIVND (reference sequence). The CDR3 is CASSRASGPGTDTQYF. In DNA, the CDR3 is TGTGCCAGTAGTAGGGCTAGCGGACCAGGAACAGATACGCAGTATTTT. Based on the CDR3 plus reference TRBV19 and TRBJ2-3, the full variable domain is DGGITQSPKYLFRKEGQNVTLSCEQNLNHDAMYWYRQDPGQGLRLIYYSQIVNDFQKGDIAEGYSVSREKKESFPLTVTSAQKNPTAFYLCASSRASGPGTDTQYFGPGTRLTVL.

This clonotype was found many times. V usage is TRBV20-1 and J usage is TRBJ1-6; 7 bases align to TRBD1. Per germline, CDR1 DFQATT and CDR2 SNEGSKA (reference sequence). The V gene end was trimmed by 3 bases and the J gene end by 6 bases; junction bases not matched to a gene: 8. The CDR3 is 15 residues long. The CDR3, as DNA: TGCAGTGCTAGGGTCCAGAACAGGGGTAATTCACCCCTCCACTTT. Translation: CSARVQNRGNSPLHF.

As regards this clonotype: A much larger clone sits a single nucleotide away, making a read error possible. The V gene is TRBV3-1, the J gene TRBJ1-6, with D possibly being TRBD1 (6 bases). This CDR3 region has 16 residues. CDR1 and CDR2 from the germline V gene are LGHDT and YNNKEL (reference sequence). The CDR3 here is CVSSAYQGLNNSPLHF. In DNA, the CDR3 is TGTGTCAGCAGCGCCTATCAGGGGCTGAACAATTCACCCCTCCACTTT.